One and the same sample provided the 2 T cell receptor beta chains below, sequenced in a study of T cells after yellow fever vaccination (dated by TCRdb to the late 2010s). The library was built by means of 5' RACE. Sequencing used an Illumina HiSeq 2500. In-frame beta chains were kept once TCRdb had trimmed the public reads at Q25 with fastp and called clones with MiXCR. Each CDR3 protein gets just one entry, which takes the most common genes and DNA from the rows behind it. The sample table shows 620,000 or so distinct CDR3 sequences, and around a sixth are seen once. The ten most abundant clones make up around 16% of the sample. Taken with the paper, the label for treatment or condition translates to: live attenuated yellow fever vaccine strain. The sequencing used PBMCs, collected 4 to 5 days after the first yellow fever vaccination. Receptor source: a man between 18 and 35 years old who received the YFV17D yellow fever vaccine.

This sequence joins TRBV12-3 or TRBV12-4 and TRBJ1-1; no clear D gene. The CDR3 is 13 residues long. The germline V and J ends were trimmed by 2 bases and 1 base, with 5 bases remaining between them. The CDR3 reads CASSLSWNTEAFF. The CDR3 DNA reads as TGTGCCAGCAGTTTAAGCTGGAACACTGAAGCTTTCTTT.

The rearrangement joins TRBV6-5 to TRBJ2-7, with TRBD1 as a possible D gene (6 bases). The CDR3 has 14 residues. CDR1 is MNHEY and CDR2 is SVGAGI in the germline V gene. V shed 5 bases and J shed 4 bases, with 15 bases lying between them. The CDR3 coding sequence is TGTGCCAGCAGTATACAGGGAATCTTATACGAGCAGTACGTC. This gives the protein CASSIQGILYEQYV.